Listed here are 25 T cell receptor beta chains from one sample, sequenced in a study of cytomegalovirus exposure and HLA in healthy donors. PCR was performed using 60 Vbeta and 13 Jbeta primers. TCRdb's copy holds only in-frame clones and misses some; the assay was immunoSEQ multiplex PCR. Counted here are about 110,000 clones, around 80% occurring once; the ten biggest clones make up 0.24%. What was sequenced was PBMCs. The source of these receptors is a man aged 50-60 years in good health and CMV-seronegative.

The CDR3 DNA sequence: TGCGCCAGCAGCGATACCCATTTTCGGGAGGCGCGCAATGAGCAGTTCTTC. This translates into CASSDTHFREARNEQFF. The chain is built from TRBV10-1 and TRBJ2-1; TRBD2 matches at 7 bases. The germline V gene has CDR1 WNHNN and CDR2 SYGVQD (reference sequence). This CDR3 has 17 amino acids. After removal of 6 bases from V and 6 bases from J, the junction contained 17 bases not matched to a gene.

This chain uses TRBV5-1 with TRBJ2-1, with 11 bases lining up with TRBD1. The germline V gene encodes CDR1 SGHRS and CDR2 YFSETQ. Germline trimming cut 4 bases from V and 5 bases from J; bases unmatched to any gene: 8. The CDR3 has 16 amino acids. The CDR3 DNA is TGCGCCAGCAGCATATCCGGGACAGGGGGGAACAATGAGCAGTTCTTC. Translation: CASSISGTGGNNEQFF.

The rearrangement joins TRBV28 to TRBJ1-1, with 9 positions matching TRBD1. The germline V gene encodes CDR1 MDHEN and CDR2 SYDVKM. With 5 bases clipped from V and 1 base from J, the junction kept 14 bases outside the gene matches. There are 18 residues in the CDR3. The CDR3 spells CASSLPTGTGLTNTEAFF. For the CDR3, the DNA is TGTGCCAGCAGTCTCCCTACCGGGACAGGGTTGACGAACACTGAAGCTTTCTTT.

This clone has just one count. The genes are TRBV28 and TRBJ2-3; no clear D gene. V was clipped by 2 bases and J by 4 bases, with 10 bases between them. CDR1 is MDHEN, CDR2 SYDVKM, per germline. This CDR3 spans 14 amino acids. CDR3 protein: CASSLHQDPDTQYF. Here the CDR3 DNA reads TGTGCCAGCAGTTTACACCAGGATCCAGATACGCAGTATTTT.

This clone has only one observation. The CDR3, as DNA: TGTGCCATCAGTGCCGGGGATAGCATAGGCGGCTACACCTTC. This sequence encodes CAISAGDSIGGYTF. The chain joins TRBV10-3 to TRBJ1-2, with D unresolved. Trimming took 4 bases from V and 8 from J, leaving 17 bases between them. The length of the CDR3 is 14 residues. Germline CDR1 ENHRY, CDR2 SYGVKD.

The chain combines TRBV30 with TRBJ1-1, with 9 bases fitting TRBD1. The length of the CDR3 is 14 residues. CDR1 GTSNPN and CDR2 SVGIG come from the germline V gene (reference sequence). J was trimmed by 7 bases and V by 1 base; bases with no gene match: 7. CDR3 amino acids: CAWSGSGQGREAFF. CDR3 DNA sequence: TGTGCCTGGAGTGGATCGGGACAGGGCCGTGAAGCTTTCTTT.

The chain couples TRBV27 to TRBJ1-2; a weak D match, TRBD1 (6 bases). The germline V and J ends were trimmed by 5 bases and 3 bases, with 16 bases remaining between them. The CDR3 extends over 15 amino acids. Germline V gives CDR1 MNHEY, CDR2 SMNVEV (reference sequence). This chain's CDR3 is CASSTLTGPDYGYTF. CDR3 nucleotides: TGTGCCAGCAGTACCCTAACAGGGCCTGACTATGGCTACACCTTC.

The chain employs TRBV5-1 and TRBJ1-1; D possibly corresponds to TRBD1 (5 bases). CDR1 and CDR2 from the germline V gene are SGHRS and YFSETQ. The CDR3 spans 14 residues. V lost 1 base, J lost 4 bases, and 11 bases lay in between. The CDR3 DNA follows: TGCGCCAGCAGCTTGACGGTGGGGGGCACTGAAGCTTTCTTT. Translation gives CASSLTVGGTEAFF.

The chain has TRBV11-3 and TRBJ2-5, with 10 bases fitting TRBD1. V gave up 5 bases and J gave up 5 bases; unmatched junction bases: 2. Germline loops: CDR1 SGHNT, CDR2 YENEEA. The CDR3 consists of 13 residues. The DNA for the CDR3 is TGTGCCAGCAGCGCGGACAGGGGGGAGACCCAGTACTTC. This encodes CASSADRGETQYF.

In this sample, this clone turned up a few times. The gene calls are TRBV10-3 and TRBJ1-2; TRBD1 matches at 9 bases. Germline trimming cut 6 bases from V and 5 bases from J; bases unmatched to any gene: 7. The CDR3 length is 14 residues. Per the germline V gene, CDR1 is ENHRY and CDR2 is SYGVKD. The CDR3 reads CAIRGDREEYGYTF. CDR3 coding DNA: TGTGCCATCAGGGGGGACAGGGAGGAATATGGCTACACCTTC.

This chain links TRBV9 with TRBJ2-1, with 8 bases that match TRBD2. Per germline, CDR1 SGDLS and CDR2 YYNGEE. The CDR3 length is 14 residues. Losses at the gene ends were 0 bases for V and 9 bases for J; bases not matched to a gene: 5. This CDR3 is CASSVDGGGSEQFF. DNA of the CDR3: TGTGCCAGCAGCGTAGATGGCGGGGGGAGTGAGCAGTTCTTC.

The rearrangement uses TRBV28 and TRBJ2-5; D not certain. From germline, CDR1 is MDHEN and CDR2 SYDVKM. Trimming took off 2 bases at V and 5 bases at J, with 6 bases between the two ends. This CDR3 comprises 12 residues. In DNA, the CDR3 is TGTGCCAGCAGTTTAGCCGGTGAGACCCAGTACTTC. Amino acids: CASSLAGETQYF.

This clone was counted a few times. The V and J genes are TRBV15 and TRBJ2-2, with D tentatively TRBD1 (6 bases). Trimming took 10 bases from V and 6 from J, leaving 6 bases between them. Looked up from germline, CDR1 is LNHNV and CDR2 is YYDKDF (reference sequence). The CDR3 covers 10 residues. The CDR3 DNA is TGTGCCAGGGGGCCCGGGGAGCTGTTTTTT. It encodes CARGPGELFF.

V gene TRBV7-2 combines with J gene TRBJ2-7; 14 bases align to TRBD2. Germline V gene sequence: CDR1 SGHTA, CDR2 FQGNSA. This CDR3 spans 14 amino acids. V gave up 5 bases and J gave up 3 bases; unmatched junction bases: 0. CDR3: CASSGTSGGYEQYF. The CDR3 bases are TGTGCCAGCAGCGGGACTAGCGGGGGCTACGAGCAGTACTTC.

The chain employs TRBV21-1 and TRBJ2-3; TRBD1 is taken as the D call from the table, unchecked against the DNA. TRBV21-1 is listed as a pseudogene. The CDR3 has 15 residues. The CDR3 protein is CASSKDRGSTDTQYF. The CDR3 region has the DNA TGTGCCAGCAGCAAAGACAGGGGAAGCACAGATACGCAGTATTTT.

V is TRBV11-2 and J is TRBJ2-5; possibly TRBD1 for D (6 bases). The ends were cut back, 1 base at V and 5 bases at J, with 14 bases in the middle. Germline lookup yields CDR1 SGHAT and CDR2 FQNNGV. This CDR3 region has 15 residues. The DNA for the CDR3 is TGTGCCAGCAGCTTAGGTTCAGGGGTCCGGGAGACCCAGTACTTC. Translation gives CASSLGSGVRETQYF.

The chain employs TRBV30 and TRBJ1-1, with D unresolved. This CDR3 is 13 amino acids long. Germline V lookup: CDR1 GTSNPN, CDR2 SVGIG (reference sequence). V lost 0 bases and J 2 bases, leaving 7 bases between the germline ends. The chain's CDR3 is CAWSVRVNTEAFF. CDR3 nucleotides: TGTGCCTGGAGTGTAAGAGTCAACACTGAAGCTTTCTTT.

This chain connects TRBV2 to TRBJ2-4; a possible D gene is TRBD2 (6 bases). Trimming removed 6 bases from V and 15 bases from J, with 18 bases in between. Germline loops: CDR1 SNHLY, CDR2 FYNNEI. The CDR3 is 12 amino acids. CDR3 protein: CASRGGPDKPYF. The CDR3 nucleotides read TGTGCCAGCAGGGGGGGACCCGATAAGCCGTACTTC.

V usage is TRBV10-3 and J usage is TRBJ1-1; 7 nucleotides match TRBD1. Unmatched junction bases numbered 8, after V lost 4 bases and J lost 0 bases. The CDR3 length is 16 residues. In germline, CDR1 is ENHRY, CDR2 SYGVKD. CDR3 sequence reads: CAISGEPGQMNTEAFF. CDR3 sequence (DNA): TGTGCCATCAGTGGGGAACCGGGACAGATGAACACTGAAGCTTTCTTT.

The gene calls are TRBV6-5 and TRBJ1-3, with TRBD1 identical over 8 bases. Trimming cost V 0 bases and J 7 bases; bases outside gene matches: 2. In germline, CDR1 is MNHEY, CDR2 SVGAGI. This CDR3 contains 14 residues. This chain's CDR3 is CASSYSQGANTIYF. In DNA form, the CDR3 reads TGTGCCAGCAGTTACTCTCAGGGGGCTAACACCATATATTTT.

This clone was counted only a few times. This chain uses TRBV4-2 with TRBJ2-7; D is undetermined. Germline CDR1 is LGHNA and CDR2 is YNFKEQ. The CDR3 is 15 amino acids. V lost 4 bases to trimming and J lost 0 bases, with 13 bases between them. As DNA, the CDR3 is TGTGCCAGCAGCCTTGCGTGGAAGCGCTCCTACGAGCAGTACTTC. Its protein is CASSLAWKRSYEQYF.

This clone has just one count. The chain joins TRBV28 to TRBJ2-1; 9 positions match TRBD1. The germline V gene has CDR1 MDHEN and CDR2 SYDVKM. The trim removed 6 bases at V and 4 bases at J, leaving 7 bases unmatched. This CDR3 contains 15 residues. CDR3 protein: CASSTTGGAYNEQFF. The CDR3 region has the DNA TGTGCCAGCAGCACAACAGGGGGCGCGTACAATGAGCAGTTCTTC.

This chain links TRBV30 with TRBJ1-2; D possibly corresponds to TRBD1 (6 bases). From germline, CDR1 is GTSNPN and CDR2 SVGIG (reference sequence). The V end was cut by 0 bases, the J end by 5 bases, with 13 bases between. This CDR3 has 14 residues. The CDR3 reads CAWSVLRGNYGYTF. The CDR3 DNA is TGTGCCTGGAGTGTACTCAGGGGAAATTATGGCTACACCTTC.

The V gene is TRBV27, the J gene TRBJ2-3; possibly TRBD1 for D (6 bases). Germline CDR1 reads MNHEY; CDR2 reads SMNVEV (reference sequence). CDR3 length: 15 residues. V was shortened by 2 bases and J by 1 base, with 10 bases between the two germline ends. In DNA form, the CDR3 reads TGTGCCAGCAGTTTAAACGAGGGGGGCACAGATACGCAGTATTTT. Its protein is CASSLNEGGTDTQYF.

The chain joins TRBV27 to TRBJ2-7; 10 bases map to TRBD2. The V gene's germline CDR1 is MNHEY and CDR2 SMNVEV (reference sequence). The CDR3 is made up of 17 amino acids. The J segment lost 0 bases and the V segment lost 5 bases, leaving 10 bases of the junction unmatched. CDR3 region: CASSLTSGAFSSYEQYF. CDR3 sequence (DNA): TGTGCCAGCAGTCTTACTAGCGGGGCTTTCAGCTCCTACGAGCAGTACTTC.